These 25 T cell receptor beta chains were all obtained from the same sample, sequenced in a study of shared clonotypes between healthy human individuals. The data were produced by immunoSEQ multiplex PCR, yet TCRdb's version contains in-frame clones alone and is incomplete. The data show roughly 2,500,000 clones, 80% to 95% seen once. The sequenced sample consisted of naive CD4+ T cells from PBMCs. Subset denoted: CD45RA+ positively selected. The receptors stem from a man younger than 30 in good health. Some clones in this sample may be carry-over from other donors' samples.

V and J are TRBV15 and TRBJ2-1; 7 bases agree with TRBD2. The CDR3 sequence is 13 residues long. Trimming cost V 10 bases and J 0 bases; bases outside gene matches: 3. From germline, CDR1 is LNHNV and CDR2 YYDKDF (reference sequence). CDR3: CASQRGSYNEQFF. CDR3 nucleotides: TGTGCCAGTCAGCGGGGCTCCTACAATGAGCAGTTCTTC.

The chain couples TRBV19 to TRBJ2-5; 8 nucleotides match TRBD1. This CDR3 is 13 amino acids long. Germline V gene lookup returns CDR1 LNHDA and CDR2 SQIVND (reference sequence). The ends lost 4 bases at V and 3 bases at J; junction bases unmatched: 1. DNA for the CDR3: TGTGCCAGTAGTAGGACAGGGAAAGAGACCCAGTACTTC. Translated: CASSRTGKETQYF. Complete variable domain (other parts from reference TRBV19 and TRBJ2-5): DGGITQSPKYLFRKEGQNVTLSCEQNLNHDAMYWYRQDPGQGLRLIYYSQIVNDFQKGDIAEGYSVSREKKESFPLTVTSAQKNPTAFYLCASSRTGKETQYFGPGTRLLVL.

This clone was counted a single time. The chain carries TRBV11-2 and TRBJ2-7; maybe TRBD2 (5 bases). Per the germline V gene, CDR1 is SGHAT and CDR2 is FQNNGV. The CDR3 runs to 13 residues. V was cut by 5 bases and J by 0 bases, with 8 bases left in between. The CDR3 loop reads CASSDGNSYEQYF. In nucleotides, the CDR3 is TGTGCCAGCAGCGACGGGAACTCCTACGAGCAGTACTTC.

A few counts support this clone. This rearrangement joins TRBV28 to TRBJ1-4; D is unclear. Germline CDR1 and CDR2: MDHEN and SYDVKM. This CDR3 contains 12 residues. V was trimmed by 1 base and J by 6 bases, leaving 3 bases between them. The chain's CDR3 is CASSLFDEKLFF. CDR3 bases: TGTGCCAGCAGTTTATTTGATGAAAAACTGTTTTTT.

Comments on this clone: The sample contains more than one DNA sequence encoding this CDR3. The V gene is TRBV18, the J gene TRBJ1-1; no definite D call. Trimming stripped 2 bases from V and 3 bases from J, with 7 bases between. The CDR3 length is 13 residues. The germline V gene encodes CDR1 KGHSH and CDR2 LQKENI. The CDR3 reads CASSPYRDTEAFF. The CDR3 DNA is TGTGCCAGCTCACCATATAGGGACACTGAAGCTTTCTTT.

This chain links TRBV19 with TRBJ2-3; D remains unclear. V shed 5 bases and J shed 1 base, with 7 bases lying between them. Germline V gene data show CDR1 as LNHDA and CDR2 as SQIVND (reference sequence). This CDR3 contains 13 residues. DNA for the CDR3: TGTGCCAGTAGTTTCTCCCGCACAGATACGCAGTATTTT. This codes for CASSFSRTDTQYF.

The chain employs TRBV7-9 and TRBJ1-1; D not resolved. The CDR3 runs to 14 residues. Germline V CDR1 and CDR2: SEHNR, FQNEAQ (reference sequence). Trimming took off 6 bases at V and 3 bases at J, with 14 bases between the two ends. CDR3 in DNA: TGTGCCAGCAGTGGGCGATGGACGGACACTGAAGCTTTCTTT. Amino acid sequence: CASSGRWTDTEAFF.

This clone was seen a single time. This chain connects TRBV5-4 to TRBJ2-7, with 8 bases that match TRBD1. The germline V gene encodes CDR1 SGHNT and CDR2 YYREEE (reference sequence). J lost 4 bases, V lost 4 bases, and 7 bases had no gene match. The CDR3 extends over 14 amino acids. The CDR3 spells CASSNRGEKYEQYF. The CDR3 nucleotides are TGTGCCAGCAGCAACAGGGGGGAAAAGTACGAGCAGTACTTC.

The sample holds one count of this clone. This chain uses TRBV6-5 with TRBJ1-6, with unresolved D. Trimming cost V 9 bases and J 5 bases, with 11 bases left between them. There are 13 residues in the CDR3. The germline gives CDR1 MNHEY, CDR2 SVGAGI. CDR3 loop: CASRRDNNSPLHF. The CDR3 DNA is TGTGCCAGTCGACGAGACAATAATTCACCCCTCCACTTT.

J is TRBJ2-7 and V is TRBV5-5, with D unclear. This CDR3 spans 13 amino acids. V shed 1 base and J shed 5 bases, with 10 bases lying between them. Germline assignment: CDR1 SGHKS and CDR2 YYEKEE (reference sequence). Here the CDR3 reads CASSLRLLHEQYF. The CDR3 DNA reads TGTGCCAGCAGCTTGAGGTTACTCCACGAGCAGTACTTC.

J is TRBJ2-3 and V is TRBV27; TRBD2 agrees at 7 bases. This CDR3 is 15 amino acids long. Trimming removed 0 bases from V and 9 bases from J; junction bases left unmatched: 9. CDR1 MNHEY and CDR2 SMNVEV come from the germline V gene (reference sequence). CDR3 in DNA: TGTGCCAGCAGTTTATCGACTAGCTGGCGGGTAACGCAGTATTTT. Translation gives CASSLSTSWRVTQYF.

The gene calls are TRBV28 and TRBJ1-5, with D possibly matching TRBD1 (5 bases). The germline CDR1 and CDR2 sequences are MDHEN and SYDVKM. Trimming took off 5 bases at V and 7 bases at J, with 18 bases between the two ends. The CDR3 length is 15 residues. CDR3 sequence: CASSRGRERRQPQHF. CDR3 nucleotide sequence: TGTGCCAGCAGTAGGGGTCGAGAGCGGAGGCAGCCCCAGCATTTT.

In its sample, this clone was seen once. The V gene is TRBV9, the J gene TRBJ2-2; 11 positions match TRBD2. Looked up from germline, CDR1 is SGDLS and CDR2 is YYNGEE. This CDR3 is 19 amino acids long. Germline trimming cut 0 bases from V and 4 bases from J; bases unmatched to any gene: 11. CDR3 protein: CASSVGLAGGPRATGELFF. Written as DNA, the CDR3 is TGTGCCAGCAGCGTAGGATTAGCGGGAGGGCCGCGAGCCACCGGGGAGCTGTTTTTT.

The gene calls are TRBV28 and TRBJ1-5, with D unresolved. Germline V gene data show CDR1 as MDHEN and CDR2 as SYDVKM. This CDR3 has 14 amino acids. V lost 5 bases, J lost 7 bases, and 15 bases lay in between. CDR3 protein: CASSPQGSRQPQHF. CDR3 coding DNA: TGTGCCAGCAGTCCCCAAGGGTCACGGCAGCCCCAGCATTTT.

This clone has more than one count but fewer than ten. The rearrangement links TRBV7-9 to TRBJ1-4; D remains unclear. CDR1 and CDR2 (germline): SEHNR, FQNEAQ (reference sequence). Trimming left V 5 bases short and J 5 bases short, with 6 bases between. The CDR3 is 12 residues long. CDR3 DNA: TGTGCCAGCAGCAACGCGAATGAAAAACTGTTTTTT. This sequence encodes CASSNANEKLFF.

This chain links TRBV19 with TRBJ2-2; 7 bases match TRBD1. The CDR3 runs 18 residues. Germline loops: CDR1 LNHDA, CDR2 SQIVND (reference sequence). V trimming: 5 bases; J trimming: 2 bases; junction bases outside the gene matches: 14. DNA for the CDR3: TGTGCCAGTAGTCCAGGATGGGGACAGATCTATAACACCGGGGAGCTGTTTTTT. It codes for CASSPGWGQIYNTGELFF.

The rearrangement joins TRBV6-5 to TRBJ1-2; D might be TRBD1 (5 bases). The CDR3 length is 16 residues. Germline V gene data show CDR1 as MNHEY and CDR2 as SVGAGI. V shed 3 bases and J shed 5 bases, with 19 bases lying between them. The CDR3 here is CASSYAGTSPGYGYTF. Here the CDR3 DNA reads TGTGCCAGCAGTTATGCTGGGACCTCACCGGGATATGGCTACACCTTC.

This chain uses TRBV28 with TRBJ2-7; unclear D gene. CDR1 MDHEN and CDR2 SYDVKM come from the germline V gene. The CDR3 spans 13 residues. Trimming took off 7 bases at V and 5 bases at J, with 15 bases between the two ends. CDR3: CASTTAPTHEQYF. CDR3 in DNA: TGTGCCAGCACTACAGCTCCCACGCACGAGCAGTACTTC.

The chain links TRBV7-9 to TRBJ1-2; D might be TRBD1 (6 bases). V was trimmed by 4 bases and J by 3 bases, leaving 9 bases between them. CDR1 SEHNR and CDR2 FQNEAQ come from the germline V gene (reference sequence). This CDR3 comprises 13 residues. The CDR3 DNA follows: TGTGCCAGCAGCTCACCAGGGGACTATGGCTACACCTTC. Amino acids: CASSSPGDYGYTF.

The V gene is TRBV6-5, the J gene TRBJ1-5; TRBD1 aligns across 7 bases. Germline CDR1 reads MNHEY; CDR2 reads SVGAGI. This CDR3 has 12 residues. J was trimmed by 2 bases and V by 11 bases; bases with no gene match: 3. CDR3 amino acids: CAGQVGNQPQHF. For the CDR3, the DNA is TGTGCCGGACAGGTCGGCAATCAGCCCCAGCATTTT.

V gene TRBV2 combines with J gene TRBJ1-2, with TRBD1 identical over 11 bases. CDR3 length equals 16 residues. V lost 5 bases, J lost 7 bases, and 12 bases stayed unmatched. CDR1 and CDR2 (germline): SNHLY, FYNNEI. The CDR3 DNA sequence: TGTGCCAGCAGTCCTAGACCGGGACAGGGGGGCACTGGCTACACCTTC. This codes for CASSPRPGQGGTGYTF. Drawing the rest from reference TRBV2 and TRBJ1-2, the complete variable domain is EPEVTQTPSHQVTQMGQEVILRCVPISNHLYFYWYRQILGQKVEFLVSFYNNEISEKSEIFDDQFSVERPDGSNFTLKIRSTKLEDSAMYFCASSPRPGQGGTGYTFGSGTRLTVV.

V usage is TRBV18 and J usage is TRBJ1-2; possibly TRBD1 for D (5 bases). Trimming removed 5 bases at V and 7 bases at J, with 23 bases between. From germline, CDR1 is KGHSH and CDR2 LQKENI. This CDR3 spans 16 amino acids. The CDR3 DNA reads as TGTGCCAGCTCATCTTTGGGTGTGCAGGGCTCTGGTGGCTACACCTTC. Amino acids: CASSSLGVQGSGGYTF.

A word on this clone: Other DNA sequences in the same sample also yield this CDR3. The CDR3 sequence is CASSRQGPYEQYF. In DNA, the CDR3 is TGTGCCAGCAGTCGACAGGGGCCCTACGAGCAGTACTTC. V is TRBV27 and J is TRBJ2-7, with 8 bases lining up with TRBD1. The CDR3 contains 13 residues. Trimming at V came to 5 bases and at J to 2 bases, leaving 2 bases not matched to a gene. Germline V lookup: CDR1 MNHEY, CDR2 SMNVEV (reference sequence).

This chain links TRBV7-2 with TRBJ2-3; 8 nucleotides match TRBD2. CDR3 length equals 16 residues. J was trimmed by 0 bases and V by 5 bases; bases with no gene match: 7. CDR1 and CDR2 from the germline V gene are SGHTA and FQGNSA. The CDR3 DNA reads TGTGCCAGCAGCCCTCAGCGGGGGACTAGCACAGATACGCAGTATTTT. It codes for CASSPQRGTSTDTQYF. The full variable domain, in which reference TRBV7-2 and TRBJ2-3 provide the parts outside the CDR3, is GAGVSQSPSNKVTEKGKDVELRCDPISGHTALYWYRQSLGQGLEFLIYFQGNSAPDKSGLPSDRFSAERTGGSVSTLTIQRTQQEDSAVYLCASSPQRGTSTDTQYFGPGTRLTVL.

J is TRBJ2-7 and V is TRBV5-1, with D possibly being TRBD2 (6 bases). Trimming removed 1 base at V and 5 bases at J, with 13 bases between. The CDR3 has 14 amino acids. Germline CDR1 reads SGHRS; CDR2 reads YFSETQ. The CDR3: CASSLTAGGNEQYF. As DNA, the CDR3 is TGCGCCAGCAGCTTGACAGCGGGTGGCAACGAGCAGTACTTC.